This is a list of T cell receptor beta chains from one sample in a study of blood T cell repertoires in COVID-19. Assay: immunoSEQ multiplex PCR; the TCRdb copy retains only in-frame clones and omits some. This table holds 100,000 to 150,000 clones, 81% found once. Sequenced: peripheral blood. The receptors were gathered from a man in his thirties or forties with COVID-19, enrolled during active disease. Both conserved end residues are part of each CDR3. A D gene is named only where the DNA matches it firmly. Expanded clones get a size class; other rows say once, few or many, or leave the size out.

v_gene: TRBV19; abundance: NA; j_gene: TRBJ1-2; d_gene: NA; CDR3aa: CASSIGGGGTYGYTF; CDR3nt: TGTGCCAGTAGTATAGGGGGCGGCGGAACCTATGGCTACACCTTC
v_gene: TRBV7-9; abundance: NA; j_gene: TRBJ1-2; d_gene: TRBD1; CDR3aa: CASSSPDRGLGGYTF; CDR3nt: TGTGCCAGCAGCTCGCCGGACAGGGGGTTGGGTGGCTACACCTTC
v_gene: TRBV18; abundance: NA; j_gene: TRBJ2-7; d_gene: TRBD1; CDR3aa: CASSIQSGQGYEQYF; CDR3nt: TGTGCCAGCTCAATTCAGTCGGGACAGGGTTACGAGCAGTACTTC
v_gene: TRBV28; abundance: NA; j_gene: TRBJ1-5; d_gene: NA; CDR3aa: CASRVGGRPQHF; CDR3nt: TGTGCCAGTAGGGTGGGGGGACGGCCCCAGCATTTT
v_gene: TRBV10-3; abundance: NA; j_gene: TRBJ2-7; d_gene: NA; CDR3aa: CAISESEDEQYF; CDR3nt: TGTGCCATCAGTGAGTCGGAGGACGAGCAGTACTTC
v_gene: TRBV29-1; abundance: NA; j_gene: TRBJ2-3; d_gene: TRBD2; CDR3aa: CSVEEQGLAGGRTDTQYF; CDR3nt: TGCAGCGTTGAAGAACAGGGACTAGCGGGAGGGCGCACAGATACGCAGTATTTT
v_gene: TRBV6-5; abundance: NA; j_gene: TRBJ2-1; d_gene: TRBD1; CDR3aa: CATWTGSEQFF; CDR3nt: TGTGCCACCTGGACAGGGAGTGAGCAGTTCTTC
v_gene: TRBV19; abundance: NA; j_gene: TRBJ2-5; d_gene: TRBD2; CDR3aa: CATRGGGLQETQYF; CDR3nt: TGTGCCACACGGGGCGGGGGACTACAAGAGACCCAGTACTTC
v_gene: TRBV9; abundance: NA; j_gene: TRBJ1-1; d_gene: NA; CDR3aa: CASSVEGQLNTEAFF; CDR3nt: TGTGCCAGCAGCGTCGAGGGCCAGCTGAACACTGAAGCTTTCTTT
v_gene: TRBV19; abundance: NA; j_gene: TRBJ2-7; d_gene: NA; CDR3aa: CASSQQGAVREQYF; CDR3nt: TGTGCCAGTAGTCAGCAAGGGGCCGTACGGGAGCAGTACTTC
v_gene: TRBV9; abundance: NA; j_gene: TRBJ2-3; d_gene: TRBD2; CDR3aa: CASSAETSGSTDTQYF; CDR3nt: TGTGCCAGCAGCGCCGAGACTAGCGGGTCCACAGATACGCAGTATTTT
v_gene: TRBV5-6; abundance: few; j_gene: TRBJ2-7; d_gene: NA; CDR3aa: CASSLGNLAGYEQYF; CDR3nt: TGTGCCAGCAGCTTGGGTAACCTCGCGGGCTACGAGCAGTACTTC
v_gene: TRBV29-1; abundance: once; j_gene: TRBJ1-2; d_gene: TRBD1; CDR3aa: CSAGTGHKYGYTF; CDR3nt: TGCAGCGCCGGGACAGGGCACAAGTATGGCTACACCTTC
v_gene: TRBV18; abundance: once; j_gene: TRBJ1-3; d_gene: NA; CDR3aa: CASSPGRASSGNTIYF; CDR3nt: TGTGCCAGCTCACCGGGGAGGGCCTCTTCTGGAAACACCATATATTTT
v_gene: TRBV10-3; abundance: NA; j_gene: TRBJ2-7; d_gene: TRBD1; CDR3aa: CAISESGQGGYEQYF; CDR3nt: TGTGCCATCAGTGAGTCGGGACAGGGGGGGTATGAGCAGTACTTC
v_gene: TRBV4-1; abundance: NA; j_gene: TRBJ2-7; d_gene: TRBD2; CDR3aa: CASSLRTSDISYEQYF; CDR3nt: TGCGCCAGCAGCCTTCGTACTAGCGACATCTCCTACGAGCAGTACTTC
v_gene: TRBV28; abundance: NA; j_gene: TRBJ2-5; d_gene: TRBD1; CDR3aa: CASSLPGQGRETQYF; CDR3nt: TGTGCCAGCAGCCTCCCGGGACAGGGCCGGGAGACCCAGTACTTC
v_gene: TRBV10-3; abundance: NA; j_gene: TRBJ2-5; d_gene: NA; CDR3aa: CAISEQGQETQYF; CDR3nt: TGTGCCATCAGTGAACAGGGCCAAGAGACCCAGTACTTC
v_gene: TRBV30; abundance: NA; j_gene: TRBJ2-5; d_gene: TRBD1; CDR3aa: CAWSGPGDRRSQETQYF; CDR3nt: TGTGCCTGGAGCGGCCCTGGGGACAGGCGGTCCCAAGAGACCCAGTACTTC
v_gene: TRBV11-2; abundance: many; j_gene: TRBJ1-2; d_gene: TRBD1; CDR3aa: CASSLGTGHGYTF; CDR3nt: TGTGCCAGCAGCTTAGGGACAGGGCATGGCTACACCTTC
v_gene: TRBV27; abundance: NA; j_gene: TRBJ1-2; d_gene: NA; CDR3aa: CASSSNSLQGSYGYTF; CDR3nt: TGTGCCAGCAGTTCCAACTCACTACAGGGATCCTATGGCTACACCTTC
v_gene: TRBV6-5; abundance: NA; j_gene: TRBJ1-2; d_gene: TRBD1; CDR3aa: CASSFSTGAGSEGYTF; CDR3nt: TGTGCCAGCAGTTTTTCGACAGGGGCAGGTTCGGAGGGCTACACCTTC
v_gene: TRBV7-9; abundance: NA; j_gene: TRBJ2-1; d_gene: NA; CDR3aa: CASSLAVGRGGYNEQFF; CDR3nt: TGTGCCAGCAGCTTAGCTGTGGGACGGGGAGGCTACAATGAGCAGTTCTTC
v_gene: TRBV2; abundance: NA; j_gene: TRBJ2-1; d_gene: NA; CDR3aa: CASSEEIGGFF; CDR3nt: TGTGCCAGCAGTGAAGAGATAGGAGGTTTCTTC
v_gene: TRBV6-2/TRBV6-3; abundance: NA; j_gene: TRBJ1-2; d_gene: NA; CDR3aa: CASSYSSLTGEYGYTF; CDR3nt: TGTGCCAGCAGTTACTCGAGTCTGACCGGGGAATATGGCTACACCTTC
v_gene: TRBV28; abundance: NA; j_gene: TRBJ1-2; d_gene: TRBD1; CDR3aa: CASSLGDRAYGYTF; CDR3nt: TGTGCCAGCAGTTTGGGGGACAGGGCCTATGGCTACACCTTC
v_gene: TRBV28; abundance: NA; j_gene: TRBJ1-2; d_gene: NA; CDR3aa: CASSYHTDPPRGGYTF; CDR3nt: TGTGCCAGCAGTTATCACACCGACCCACCGAGAGGTGGCTACACCTTC
v_gene: TRBV11-3; abundance: NA; j_gene: TRBJ2-7; d_gene: TRBD2; CDR3aa: CASSYGGGLYEQYF; CDR3nt: TGTGCCAGCAGCTACGGGGGGGGCTTATACGAGCAGTACTTC
v_gene: TRBV18; abundance: NA; j_gene: TRBJ2-5; d_gene: TRBD1; CDR3aa: CASSQGQPPETQYF; CDR3nt: TGTGCCAGCTCACAGGGACAGCCTCCGGAGACCCAGTACTTC
v_gene: TRBV6-5; abundance: NA; j_gene: TRBJ1-1; d_gene: NA; CDR3aa: CASSLWQMNTEAFF; CDR3nt: TGTGCCAGCAGTTTGTGGCAGATGAACACTGAAGCTTTCTTT
v_gene: TRBV27; abundance: NA; j_gene: TRBJ1-1; d_gene: NA; CDR3aa: CASGTSGLNTEAFF; CDR3nt: TGTGCCAGCGGAACGTCAGGTTTGAACACTGAAGCTTTCTTT
v_gene: TRBV2; abundance: NA; j_gene: TRBJ1-5; d_gene: NA; CDR3aa: CASTMGDARLNQPQHF; CDR3nt: TGTGCCAGCACCATGGGTGACGCTAGACTTAATCAGCCCCAGCATTTT
v_gene: TRBV5-1; abundance: NA; j_gene: TRBJ1-1; d_gene: TRBD1; CDR3aa: CASSNGQGGTEAFF; CDR3nt: TGCGCCAGCAGCAACGGACAGGGGGGCACTGAAGCTTTCTTT
v_gene: TRBV30; abundance: NA; j_gene: TRBJ2-3; d_gene: NA; CDR3aa: CAWRGEGGAVDTQYF; CDR3nt: TGTGCCTGGAGGGGAGAGGGGGGGGCTGTAGATACGCAGTATTTT
v_gene: TRBV19; abundance: NA; j_gene: TRBJ1-1; d_gene: TRBD1; CDR3aa: CASSLGQGSTEAFF; CDR3nt: TGTGCCAGTAGTTTAGGACAGGGGAGCACTGAAGCTTTCTTT
v_gene: TRBV5-1; abundance: NA; j_gene: TRBJ2-5; d_gene: TRBD2; CDR3aa: CASSTGTSGTEMETQYF; CDR3nt: TGCGCCAGCAGCACCGGGACTAGCGGGACGGAGATGGAGACCCAGTACTTC
v_gene: TRBV9; abundance: NA; j_gene: TRBJ1-3; d_gene: TRBD1; CDR3aa: CASSARTGPSGNTIYF; CDR3nt: TGTGCCAGCAGCGCTCGGACAGGCCCCTCTGGAAACACCATATATTTT
v_gene: TRBV6-5; abundance: NA; j_gene: TRBJ2-5; d_gene: TRBD1; CDR3aa: CASRLLGPGQEYF; CDR3nt: TGTGCCAGCAGATTACTGGGTCCGGGACAGGAGTACTTC
v_gene: TRBV29-1; abundance: NA; j_gene: TRBJ2-2; d_gene: TRBD2; CDR3aa: CSVTLTSGVFGELFF; CDR3nt: TGCAGCGTTACGTTGACTAGCGGGGTGTTCGGGGAGCTGTTTTTT
v_gene: TRBV28; abundance: NA; j_gene: TRBJ1-1; d_gene: NA; CDR3aa: CASSPTGYTEAFF; CDR3nt: TGTGCCAGCAGTCCCACAGGATACACTGAAGCTTTCTTT
v_gene: TRBV6-2/TRBV6-3; abundance: NA; j_gene: TRBJ2-7; d_gene: TRBD2; CDR3aa: CASSFGTSVNEQYF; CDR3nt: TGTGCCAGCAGTTTCGGGACTAGCGTCAACGAGCAGTACTTC
v_gene: TRBV11-2; abundance: few; j_gene: TRBJ2-3; d_gene: TRBD1; CDR3aa: CASSSMTGGTDTQYF; CDR3nt: TGTGCCAGCAGCTCGATGACAGGGGGCACAGATACGCAGTATTTT
v_gene: TRBV5-6; abundance: NA; j_gene: TRBJ1-6; d_gene: NA; CDR3aa: CASSLARPGVYNSPLHF; CDR3nt: TGTGCCAGCAGCTTGGCCCGGCCAGGGGTCTATAATTCACCCCTCCACTTT
v_gene: TRBV19; abundance: NA; j_gene: TRBJ2-2; d_gene: NA; CDR3aa: CASRTTTGELFF; CDR3nt: TGTGCCAGTAGGACTACCACCGGGGAGCTGTTTTTT
v_gene: TRBV28; abundance: NA; j_gene: TRBJ1-5; d_gene: NA; CDR3aa: CASSTHREWSPPQHF; CDR3nt: TGTGCCAGCAGTACGCATCGAGAATGGTCCCCGCCCCAGCATTTT
v_gene: TRBV5-1; abundance: NA; j_gene: TRBJ1-4; d_gene: TRBD1; CDR3aa: CASSSGQGNEKLFF; CDR3nt: TGCGCCAGCAGCTCGGGACAGGGGAATGAAAAACTGTTTTTT
v_gene: TRBV4-2; abundance: NA; j_gene: TRBJ1-2; d_gene: NA; CDR3aa: CASSSIGGVDGYTF; CDR3nt: TGTGCCAGCAGTTCAATAGGGGGGGTGGATGGCTACACCTTC
v_gene: TRBV18; abundance: NA; j_gene: TRBJ2-4; d_gene: TRBD2; CDR3aa: CASSPRGGPDSAKNIQYF; CDR3nt: TGTGCCAGCTCACCCCGCGGGGGGCCGGATAGTGCCAAAAACATTCAGTACTTC
v_gene: TRBV5-8; abundance: few; j_gene: TRBJ1-5; d_gene: NA; CDR3aa: CASSLQDQPQHF; CDR3nt: TGTGCCAGCAGCCTGCAGGATCAGCCCCAGCATTTT
v_gene: TRBV6-1; abundance: few; j_gene: TRBJ1-1; d_gene: NA; CDR3aa: CASTEFWLSNTEAFF; CDR3nt: TGTGCCAGCACTGAATTTTGGCTTTCGAACACTGAAGCTTTCTTT
v_gene: TRBV6-6; abundance: NA; j_gene: TRBJ2-7; d_gene: TRBD2; CDR3aa: CASSYSVAGGSYEQYF; CDR3nt: TGTGCCAGCAGTTACTCTGTAGCGGGGGGGTCCTACGAGCAGTACTTC
v_gene: TRBV19; abundance: NA; j_gene: TRBJ1-1; d_gene: NA; CDR3aa: CASSSRGETEAFF; CDR3nt: TGTGCCAGTAGCTCGCGCGGAGAGACTGAAGCTTTCTTT